This TCR beta chain was captured by sequencing in a study of CD4 T cells in relation to SARS-CoV-2 and coronaviruses. In the study overall: ViraFEST: approximately 10-day antigen culture of PBMCs, then TCR beta CDR3 sequencing.

Profiling relied on immunoSEQ multiplex PCR, and the TCRdb table lists in-frame clones only, not all of them. The table records just under 30,000 clones, 75% to 80% of them present only once. CD4+ T cells from unexposed donors were obtained before the COVID-19 pandemic (2011-2018). CD4+ T cells were isolated from the cells after about 11 days of culture. Unexposed-donor CD4+ T cells were probed with SARS-CoV-2 S/N and four cold-coronavirus spikes, cells permitting. In the case of this clone: What it recognizes is unknown.

The germline V and J ends were trimmed by 6 bases and 7 bases, with 12 bases remaining between them. Per the germline V gene, CDR1 is LNHDA and CDR2 is SQIVND (reference sequence). The CDR3 extends over 13 amino acids. The J gene is TRBJ1-4, the V gene TRBV19, with a possible D match to TRBD1 (6 bases). Sequencing was performed on CD4+ T cells from PBMCs, cultured in vitro. The receptor was isolated from a human donor in good health. The CDR3: CASSVGASEKLFF. CDR3 nucleotide sequence: TGTGCCAGTAGCGTGGGGGCGTCTGAAAAACTGTTTTTT.